This entry describes one T cell receptor (beta chain). Its specific antigen is unknown. No base quality information exists; no much larger clone differs at one position. Set within a cohort of healthcare workers in London, UK, this nested case-control study involved weekly PCR testing of nasopharyngeal swabs along with blood sampling. Healthcare workers were recruited between 23 and 31 March 2020, during the week of the UK lockdown, and were followed weekly for up to roughly 15 weeks. Ends trimmed: V by 6 bases, J by 3 bases; bases unmatched to a gene: 7. The germline V gene (reference sequence) sets CDR1 to MNHNY and CDR2 to SVGAGI. The CDR3 spans 15 residues, from the cysteine through the phenylalanine. The read is trimmed to its CDR3 DNA, 45 bases read in frame from base 1. The method was 5' RACE. The sequencing machine was a NextSeq 500. Unique molecular identifiers were attached to individual cDNA molecules in the TCR library protocol so that sequencing error and PCR bias could be corrected. Both TCR alpha and beta chains were sequenced, and tight co-correlation was observed between alpha and beta sequence abundances in each sample. On the study's bioinformatics: Decombinator V4 was used to perform V gene, J gene and CDR3 annotation of TCR sequences. Expanded TCRs were defined as changing significantly between any two time points under a Poisson model with p below 0.0001. Abundances of TCRs were expressed as counts per million after normalisation to the total number of TCRs sequenced in each sample. MAIT TCRs were defined by TRAV1-2 paired with TRAJ12, TRAJ20 or TRAJ33, and iNKT TCRs by TRAV10 paired with TRAJ18. VDJdb, accessed 1 November 2021, was searched for CMV, EBV and SARS-CoV-2 annotated TCRs, with TCRs annotated for multiple antigens excluded. Clones were called with MiXCR by TCRdb after fastp trimmed the public reads at Q25, and only in-frame beta chains were retained. Each CDR3 protein gets just one entry, which takes the most common genes and DNA from the rows behind it. TCRdb, rather than the study authors, made the V and J calls. The sample table lists 40,000 to 50,000 distinct CDR3 sequences, less than 15% of them with a count of one. The ten largest clones capture around 9.6% of the sample.

The data were taken from a study of early T cells in non-severe SARS-CoV-2 infection (dated by TCRdb to the early 2020s). Some background on the complete study: Bulk RNA from unsorted whole blood was used for TCR sequencing, so alpha and beta chains could not be paired.

Points the paper makes about the study in general: VDJdb matching was skewed toward anti-spike CD8 responses and likely underestimated virus-specific expansions, missing private and CD4 specificities.

The receptor comes from an adult who was a healthcare worker with PCR-confirmed SARS-CoV-2 infection or an uninfected control (not recorded which). The V and J segments used are TRBV6-6 and TRBJ2-7, and 11 bases in between align with TRBD2. The sample taken for sequencing was whole blood. Here is the DNA: TGTGCCAGCAGAGATACTAGCGGGGGTTTCTACGAGCAGTACTTC. It translates as CASRDTSGGFYEQYF.